This entry lists 5 T cell receptor beta chains sequenced from one sample in a study of early T cells in non-severe SARS-CoV-2 infection. MiXCR, run by TCRdb on the 5' RACE reads, gives a single entry per CDR3 protein. The table lists approximately 34,000 distinct CDR3 sequences, almost 5.5% of them singletons. This material consisted of whole blood, taken at baseline. Receptor source: an adult who was a healthcare worker with PCR-confirmed SARS-CoV-2 infection or an uninfected control (not recorded which).

This clonotype has ten or more counts. The chain has TRBV27 and TRBJ1-1, with D tentatively TRBD1 (5 bases). This CDR3 region has 17 residues. Germline CDR1 and CDR2: MNHEY and SMNVEV (reference sequence). V shed 3 bases and J shed 8 bases, with 25 bases lying between them. CDR3 amino acids: CASSLGVDNLSMTEAFF. CDR3 in DNA: TGTGCCAGCAGTTTGGGGGTGGACAATCTGAGTATGACGGAAGCTTTCTTT.

This clonotype has at least ten counts. This CDR3 reads CASSLSLGDEQFF. Written as DNA, the CDR3 is TGTGCCAGCAGCTTGAGCCTTGGGGATGAGCAGTTCTTC. This chain uses TRBV11-2 with TRBJ2-1; D gene uncertain. This CDR3 is 13 amino acids long. Looked up from germline, CDR1 is SGHAT and CDR2 is FQNNGV. Trimming removed 3 bases at V and 8 bases at J, with 11 bases between.

This clonotype was counted at least ten times. J is TRBJ2-1 and V is TRBV10-2; TRBD2 matches at 7 bases. This CDR3 comprises 15 residues. Trimming at V came to 6 bases and at J to 10 bases, leaving 15 bases not matched to a gene. The V gene's germline CDR1 is WSHSY and CDR2 SAAADI. As DNA, the CDR3 is TGCGCCAGCAGCCTGACGGGCGGGAGCCTCAGGGAGCAGTTCTTC. This gives the protein CASSLTGGSLREQFF.

This clonotype has ten or more counts. This rearrangement joins TRBV6-1 to TRBJ1-3; 7 bases line up with TRBD1. V dropped 6 bases and J dropped 2; count of bases not matched to a gene: 4. Germline CDR1 reads MNHNS; CDR2 reads SASEGT. The CDR3 is 14 amino acids. CDR3 sequence: CASSLTGPGNTIYF. In DNA, the CDR3 is TGTGCCAGCAGCCTGACAGGGCCTGGAAACACCATATATTTT.

The sample holds many counts of this clonotype. The chain couples TRBV3-1 to TRBJ2-7; 8 nucleotides agree with TRBD2. V trimming: 3 bases; J trimming: 6 bases; junction bases outside the gene matches: 7. The CDR3 has 14 residues. Germline-derived CDR1 and CDR2 are LGHDT and YNNKEL (reference sequence). The CDR3 nucleotides read TGTGCCAGCAGCCAGTTCAGCGGGAGCACCGAGCAGTACGTC. Residues: CASSQFSGSTEQYV.